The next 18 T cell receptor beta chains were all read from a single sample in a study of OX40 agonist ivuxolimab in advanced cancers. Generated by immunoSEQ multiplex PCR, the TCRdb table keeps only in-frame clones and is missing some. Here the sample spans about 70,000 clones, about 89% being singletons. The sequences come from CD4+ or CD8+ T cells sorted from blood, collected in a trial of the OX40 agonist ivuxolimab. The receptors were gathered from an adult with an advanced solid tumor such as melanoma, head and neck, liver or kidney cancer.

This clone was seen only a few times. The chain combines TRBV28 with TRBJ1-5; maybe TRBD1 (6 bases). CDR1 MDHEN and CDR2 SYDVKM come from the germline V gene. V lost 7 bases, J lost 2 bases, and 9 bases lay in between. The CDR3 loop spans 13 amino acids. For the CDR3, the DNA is TGTGCCAGCAAAAGGGGGGGCAATCAGCCCCAGCATTTT. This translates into CASKRGGNQPQHF.

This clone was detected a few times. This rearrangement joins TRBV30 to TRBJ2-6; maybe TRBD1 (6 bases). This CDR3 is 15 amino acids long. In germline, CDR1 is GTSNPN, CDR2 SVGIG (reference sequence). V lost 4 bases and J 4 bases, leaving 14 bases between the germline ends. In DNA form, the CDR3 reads TGTGCCTGGAACCTGGACAGTTTGGGGGCCAACGTCCTGACTTTC. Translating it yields CAWNLDSLGANVLTF.

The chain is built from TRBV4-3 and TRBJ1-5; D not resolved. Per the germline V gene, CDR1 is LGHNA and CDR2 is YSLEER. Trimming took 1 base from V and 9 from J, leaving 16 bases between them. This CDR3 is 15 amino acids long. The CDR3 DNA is TGCGCCAGCAGCCAAGTGGCCCGACCCGATCGGCCCCAGCATTTT. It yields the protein CASSQVARPDRPQHF.

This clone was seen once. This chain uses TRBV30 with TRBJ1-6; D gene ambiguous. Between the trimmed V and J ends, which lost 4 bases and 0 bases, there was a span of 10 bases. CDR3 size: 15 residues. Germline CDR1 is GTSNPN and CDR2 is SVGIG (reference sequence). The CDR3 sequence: CAWTEWASYNSPLHF. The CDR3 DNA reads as TGTGCCTGGACGGAATGGGCCTCCTATAATTCACCCCTCCACTTT.

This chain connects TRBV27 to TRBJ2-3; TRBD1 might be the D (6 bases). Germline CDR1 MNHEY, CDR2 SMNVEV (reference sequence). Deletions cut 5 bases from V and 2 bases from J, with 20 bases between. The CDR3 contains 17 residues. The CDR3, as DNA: TGTGCCAGCAGTCCTGGGACACTCAGAGCGACCACAGATACGCAGTATTTT. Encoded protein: CASSPGTLRATTDTQYF.

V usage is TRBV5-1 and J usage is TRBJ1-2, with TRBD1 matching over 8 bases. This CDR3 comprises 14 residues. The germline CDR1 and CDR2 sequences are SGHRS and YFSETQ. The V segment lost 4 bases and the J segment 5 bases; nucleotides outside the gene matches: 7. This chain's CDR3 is CASSPSGGAYGYTF. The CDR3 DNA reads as TGCGCCAGCAGCCCTTCAGGGGGCGCGTATGGCTACACCTTC.

The CDR3 coding sequence is TGTGCCAGTAGGGGCAGATTGGGTGGCTACACCTTC. Protein sequence: CASRGRLGGYTF. The V and J genes are TRBV19 and TRBJ1-2; no definite D call. The germline V and J ends were trimmed by 6 bases and 7 bases, with 12 bases remaining between them. Germline lookup yields CDR1 LNHDA and CDR2 SQIVND (reference sequence). There are 12 residues in the CDR3. Together with reference TRBV19 and TRBJ1-2, the CDR3 gives the full variable domain: DGGITQSPKYLFRKEGQNVTLSCEQNLNHDAMYWYRQDPGQGLRLIYYSQIVNDFQKGDIAEGYSVSREKKESFPLTVTSAQKNPTAFYLCASRGRLGGYTFGSGTRLTVV.

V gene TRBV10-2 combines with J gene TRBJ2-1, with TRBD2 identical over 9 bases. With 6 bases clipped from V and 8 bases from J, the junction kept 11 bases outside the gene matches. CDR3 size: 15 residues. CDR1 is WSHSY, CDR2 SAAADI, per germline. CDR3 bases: TGCGCCAGCAGGGAAAAGGCTAGCGGGAACCATGAGCAGTTCTTC. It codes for CASREKASGNHEQFF.

As DNA, the CDR3 is TGTGCCAGCAGCGAGCCCTTCCTCGGGGCCGCGAATGAAAAACTGTTTTTT. Translated: CASSEPFLGAANEKLFF. The rearrangement joins TRBV2 to TRBJ1-4; tentative D call: TRBD1 (5 bases). The CDR3 totals 17 residues. The germline V gene has CDR1 SNHLY and CDR2 FYNNEI. V dropped 6 bases and J dropped 5 bases, with 22 bases sitting between them. Complete variable domain (other parts from reference TRBV2 and TRBJ1-4): EPEVTQTPSHQVTQMGQEVILRCVPISNHLYFYWYRQILGQKVEFLVSFYNNEISEKSEIFDDQFSVERPDGSNFTLKIRSTKLEDSAMYFCASSEPFLGAANEKLFFGSGTQLSVL.

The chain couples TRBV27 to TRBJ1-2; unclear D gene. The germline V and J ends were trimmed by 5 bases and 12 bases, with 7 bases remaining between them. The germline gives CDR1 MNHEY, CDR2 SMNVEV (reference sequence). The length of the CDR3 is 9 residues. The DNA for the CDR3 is TGTGCCAGCAGTCCCCCACACACCTTC. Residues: CASSPPHTF.

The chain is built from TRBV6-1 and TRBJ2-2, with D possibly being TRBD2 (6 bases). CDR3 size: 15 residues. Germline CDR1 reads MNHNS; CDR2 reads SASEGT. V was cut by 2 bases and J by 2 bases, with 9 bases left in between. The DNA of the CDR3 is TGTGCCAGCAGTGAATTGGCGGGAAACACCGGGGAGCTGTTTTTT. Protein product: CASSELAGNTGELFF.

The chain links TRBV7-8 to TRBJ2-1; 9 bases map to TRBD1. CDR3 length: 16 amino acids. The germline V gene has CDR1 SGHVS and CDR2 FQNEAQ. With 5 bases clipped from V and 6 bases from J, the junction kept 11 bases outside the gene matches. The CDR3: CASSLNVDRGPNEQFF. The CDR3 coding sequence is TGTGCCAGCAGCCTAAATGTGGACAGGGGTCCCAATGAGCAGTTCTTC.

The CDR3 here is CASSMVTGELFF. CDR3 DNA: TGTGCCAGCAGCATGGTAACCGGGGAGCTGTTTTTT. This chain connects TRBV21-1 to TRBJ2-2. TRBV21-1 is a recognized pseudogene. This CDR3 comprises 12 residues.

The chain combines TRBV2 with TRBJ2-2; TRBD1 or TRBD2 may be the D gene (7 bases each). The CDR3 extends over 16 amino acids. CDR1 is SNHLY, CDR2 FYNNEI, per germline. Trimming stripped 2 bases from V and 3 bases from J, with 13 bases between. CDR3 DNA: TGTGCCAGCAGTGAAAACAGGGGAGGGGACACCGGGGAGCTGTTTTTT. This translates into CASSENRGGDTGELFF.

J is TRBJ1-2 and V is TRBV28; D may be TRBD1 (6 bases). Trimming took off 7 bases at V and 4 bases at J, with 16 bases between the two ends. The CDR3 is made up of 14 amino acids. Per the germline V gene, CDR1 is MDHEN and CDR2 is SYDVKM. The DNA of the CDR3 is TGTGCCAGCAAGGAGGGGGGCGAAACCTATGGCTACACCTTC. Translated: CASKEGGETYGYTF.

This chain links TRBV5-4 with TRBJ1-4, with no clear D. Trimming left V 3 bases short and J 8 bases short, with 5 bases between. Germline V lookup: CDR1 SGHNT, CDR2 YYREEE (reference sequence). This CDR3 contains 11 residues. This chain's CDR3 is CASSSGEKLFF. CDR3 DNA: TGTGCCAGCAGCTCTGGGGAAAAACTGTTTTTT.

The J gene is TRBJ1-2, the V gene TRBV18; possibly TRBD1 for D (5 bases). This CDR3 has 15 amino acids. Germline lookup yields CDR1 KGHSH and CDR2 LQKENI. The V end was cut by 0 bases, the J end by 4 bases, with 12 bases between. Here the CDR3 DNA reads TGTGCCAGCTCACCACCCGTGACAGTCACCTATGGCTACACCTTC. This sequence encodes CASSPPVTVTYGYTF.

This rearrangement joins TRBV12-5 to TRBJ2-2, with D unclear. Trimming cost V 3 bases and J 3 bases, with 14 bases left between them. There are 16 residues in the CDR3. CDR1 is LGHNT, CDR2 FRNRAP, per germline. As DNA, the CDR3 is TGTGCTAGTGGTTTCGCTTTAAAAGAAGACACCGGGGAGCTGTTTTTT. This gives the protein CASGFALKEDTGELFF.